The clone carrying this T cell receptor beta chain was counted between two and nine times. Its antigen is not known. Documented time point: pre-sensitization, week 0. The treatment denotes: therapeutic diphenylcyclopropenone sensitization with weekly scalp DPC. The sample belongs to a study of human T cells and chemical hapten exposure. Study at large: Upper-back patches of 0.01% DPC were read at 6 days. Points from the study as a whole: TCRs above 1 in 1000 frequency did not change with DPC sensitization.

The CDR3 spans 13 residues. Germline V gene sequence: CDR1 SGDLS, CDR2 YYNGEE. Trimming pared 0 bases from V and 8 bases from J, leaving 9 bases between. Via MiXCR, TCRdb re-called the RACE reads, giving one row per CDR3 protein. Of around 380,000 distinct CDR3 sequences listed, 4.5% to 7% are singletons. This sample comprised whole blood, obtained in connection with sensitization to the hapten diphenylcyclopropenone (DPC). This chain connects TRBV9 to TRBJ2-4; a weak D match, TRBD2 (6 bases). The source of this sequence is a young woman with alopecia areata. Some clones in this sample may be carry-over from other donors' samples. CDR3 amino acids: CASSVETGDIQYF. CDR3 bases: TGTGCCAGCAGCGTAGAAACGGGGGACATTCAGTACTTC.